The 27 T cell receptor beta chains below come from one sample, sequenced in a study of blood T cell repertoires in COVID-19. Method: immunoSEQ multiplex PCR; TCRdb's copy keeps in-frame clones and lacks some. The table lists more than 300,000 clones, 88% of them singletons. Sample: PBMCs or T cells enriched from blood (not recorded which). These receptors originate from a woman between 18 and 29 years old who had recovered from COVID-19.

The chain combines TRBV30 with TRBJ2-5, with a tentative D call TRBD2 (6 bases). Trimming cost V 1 base and J 1 base, with 7 bases left between them. The germline V gene encodes CDR1 GTSNPN and CDR2 SVGIG (reference sequence). The CDR3 covers 13 residues. This CDR3 is CAWSAGLQETQYF. The CDR3 nucleotides read TGTGCCTGGAGTGCGGGACTCCAAGAGACCCAGTACTTC.

The chain joins TRBV19 to TRBJ1-1; the D is unclear. Germline CDR1 is LNHDA and CDR2 is SQIVND (reference sequence). This CDR3 is built from 14 residues. V was trimmed by 7 bases and J by 1 base, leaving 13 bases between them. The CDR3 DNA reads as TGTGCCAGTACCCCTGGGAGTGCGAACACTGAAGCTTTCTTT. Translation: CASTPGSANTEAFF.

The chain links TRBV6-5 to TRBJ2-7; 8 bases match TRBD1. With V trimmed by 4 bases and J by 2 bases, 1 base remained unmatched. The germline V gene has CDR1 MNHEY and CDR2 SVGAGI. The CDR3 length is 13 residues. CDR3 sequence: CASSSQGAYEQYF. For the CDR3, the DNA is TGTGCCAGCAGTTCACAGGGGGCCTACGAGCAGTACTTC.

This clone was observed at least ten times. The chain employs TRBV9 and TRBJ1-1; no reliable D call. This CDR3 has 14 amino acids. V gave up 0 bases and J gave up 1 base, with 7 bases separating them. Germline lookup yields CDR1 SGDLS and CDR2 YYNGEE. CDR3 sequence (DNA): TGTGCCAGCAGCGTAGAAGAGGGGAACACTGAAGCTTTCTTT. Translation: CASSVEEGNTEAFF. The full variable domain, completed using reference TRBV9 and TRBJ1-1, is DSGVTQTPKHLITATGQRVTLRCSPRSGDLSVYWYQQSLDQGLQFLIQYYNGEERAKGNILERFSAQQFPDLHSELNLSSLELGDSALYFCASSVEEGNTEAFFGQGTRLTVV.

The chain combines TRBV19 with TRBJ1-5; tentatively, D is TRBD1 (6 bases). The CDR3 contains 15 residues. Per the germline V gene, CDR1 is LNHDA and CDR2 is SQIVND (reference sequence). V was cut by 8 bases and J by 1 base, with 15 bases left in between. The CDR3 is CASSSTGMSNQPQHF. The DNA for the CDR3 is TGTGCCAGTTCCTCAACAGGGATGAGCAATCAGCCCCAGCATTTT.

J is TRBJ2-5 and V is TRBV7-9; 10 bases map to TRBD1. Germline V gene data show CDR1 as SEHNR and CDR2 as FQNEAQ (reference sequence). V dropped 2 bases and J dropped 2; count of bases not matched to a gene: 11. CDR3 size: 18 residues. The CDR3 region has the DNA TGTGCCAGCAGCTTAAGGTCCTTGACAGGGGGCGCACAAGAGACCCAGTACTTC. Protein product: CASSLRSLTGGAQETQYF.

The chain is built from TRBV5-1 and TRBJ1-1; perhaps TRBD1 as D (5 bases). The CDR3 is made up of 14 amino acids. Germline values: CDR1 SGHRS, CDR2 YFSETQ. V lost 0 bases and J 4 bases, leaving 10 bases between the germline ends. CDR3 sequence reads: CASSLVRGGTEAFF. The CDR3 DNA follows: TGCGCCAGCAGCTTGGTGCGCGGGGGCACTGAAGCTTTCTTT.

V usage is TRBV7-6 and J usage is TRBJ1-5, with D possibly matching TRBD1 (5 bases). The ends were cut back, 1 base at V and 6 bases at J, with 10 bases in the middle. Germline V gene lookup returns CDR1 SGHVS and CDR2 FNYEAQ. CDR3 size: 14 residues. The DNA for the CDR3 is TGTGCCAGCAGCTTAGAGACAGTTGGTCAGCCCCAGCATTTT. Residues: CASSLETVGQPQHF.

The chain has TRBV4-2 and TRBJ2-1, with D tentatively TRBD1 (5 bases). V was clipped by 6 bases and J by 3 bases, with 12 bases between them. The length of the CDR3 is 14 residues. Germline CDR1 is LGHNA and CDR2 is YNFKEQ. CDR3 loop: CASSLLGRYNEQFF. The CDR3 DNA reads as TGTGCCAGCAGTTTGTTGGGGCGCTACAATGAGCAGTTCTTC.

V gene TRBV3-1 (or the pseudogene TRBV3-2) combines with J gene TRBJ2-5; perhaps TRBD1 as D (7 bases). The germline V and J ends were trimmed by 2 bases and 2 bases, with 15 bases remaining between them. CDR1 is LGHDT, CDR2 YNNKEL, per germline (reference sequence). The CDR3 spans 16 residues. The CDR3 loop reads CASSQHPGGSQETQYF. CDR3 in DNA: TGTGCCAGCAGCCAACATCCAGGGGGGTCACAAGAGACCCAGTACTTC.

The chain uses TRBV4-1 and TRBJ2-6; 7 positions match TRBD2. Germline trimming cut 4 bases from V and 0 bases from J; bases unmatched to any gene: 0. Germline V gene lookup returns CDR1 MGHRA and CDR2 YSYEKL. The CDR3 loop spans 15 amino acids. For the CDR3, the DNA is TGCGCCAGCAGCCTAGCGGGCTCTGGGGCCAACGTCCTGACTTTC. Translation gives CASSLAGSGANVLTF.

The CDR3 here is CASLNPNYGYTF. The CDR3 DNA follows: TGTGCCAGCCTAAATCCTAACTATGGCTACACCTTC. The chain carries TRBV7-2 and TRBJ1-2, with no clear D. The CDR3 is made up of 12 amino acids. Between the trimmed V and J ends, which lost 8 bases and 0 bases, there was a span of 7 bases. Germline V gene sequence: CDR1 SGHTA, CDR2 FQGNSA.

This sequence joins TRBV5-1 and TRBJ2-5, with TRBD2 identical over 10 bases. Germline trimming cut 4 bases from V and 1 base from J; bases unmatched to any gene: 7. This CDR3 spans 16 amino acids. Germline-derived CDR1 and CDR2 are SGHRS and YFSETQ. As DNA, the CDR3 is TGCGCCAGCAGCAAGTTTAGCGGGGGGCCCCAAGAGACCCAGTACTTC. This codes for CASSKFSGGPQETQYF.

The V call is TRBV6-1, the J call TRBJ1-5, with 7 bases that match TRBD1. The CDR3 extends over 16 amino acids. V lost 4 bases to trimming and J lost 1 base; unmatched junction nucleotides: 7. Germline-derived CDR1 and CDR2 are MNHNS and SASEGT. CDR3 DNA: TGTGCCAGCAGTGCACCGGGACAGCTAAGCAATCAGCCCCAGCATTTT. This sequence encodes CASSAPGQLSNQPQHF.

The chain has TRBV3-1 (or the pseudogene TRBV3-2) and TRBJ1-2, with a possible D match to TRBD1 (5 bases). Germline loops: CDR1 LGHDT, CDR2 YNNKEL (reference sequence). The CDR3 has 14 amino acids. V was cut by 0 bases and J by 3 bases, with 8 bases left in between. CDR3 bases: TGTGCCAGCAGCCAAGAGGGGGGAGACTATGGCTACACCTTC. It codes for CASSQEGGDYGYTF.

The rearrangement uses TRBV20-1 and TRBJ1-2; D remains unclear. The CDR3 covers 11 residues. Looked up from germline, CDR1 is DFQATT and CDR2 is SNEGSKA (reference sequence). V dropped 3 bases and J dropped 3 bases, with 5 bases sitting between them. The CDR3 is CSASSDYGYTF. DNA of the CDR3: TGCAGTGCTAGCTCCGACTATGGCTACACCTTC.

The chain links TRBV7-2 to TRBJ2-3, with TRBD2 matching over 11 bases. With V trimmed by 3 bases and J by 2 bases, 7 bases remained unmatched. This CDR3 has 17 residues. Germline V gene sequence: CDR1 SGHTA, CDR2 FQGNSA. The CDR3 region is CASSFWTSGWITDTQYF. CDR3 nucleotides: TGTGCCAGCAGCTTCTGGACTAGCGGGTGGATCACAGATACGCAGTATTTT.

This clone appeared many times. The rearrangement joins TRBV6-4 to TRBJ2-2; 7 nucleotides match TRBD2. Germline V gene sequence: CDR1 MRHNA, CDR2 SNTAGT. The CDR3 spans 15 residues. V shed 5 bases, J shed 4 bases, and the junction held 7 bases outside the gene matches. CDR3 sequence reads: CASSQEGGGTGELFF. The DNA for the CDR3 is TGTGCCAGCAGTCAGGAAGGCGGGGGCACCGGGGAGCTGTTTTTT.

Only one count was recorded for this clone. The CDR3 reads CASSINTAGGQFF. CDR3 coding DNA: TGTGCCAGTAGTATAAATACGGCGGGGGGACAGTTCTTC. V gene TRBV19 combines with J gene TRBJ2-1; 8 positions match TRBD2. Germline CDR1 and CDR2: LNHDA and SQIVND (reference sequence). This CDR3 region has 13 residues. The trim removed 2 bases at V and 13 bases at J, leaving 7 bases unmatched.

The gene calls are TRBV6-5 and TRBJ2-1, with TRBD2 matching over 8 bases. The CDR3 covers 15 residues. J was trimmed by 3 bases and V by 7 bases; bases with no gene match: 8. CDR1 MNHEY and CDR2 SVGAGI come from the germline V gene. The CDR3 reads CASMPGTRDYNEQFF. The CDR3 DNA reads as TGTGCCAGCATGCCCGGGACTAGGGACTACAATGAGCAGTTCTTC.

This clone was found a few times. The chain recombines TRBV5-1 with TRBJ2-1, with 7 bases matching TRBD1. The CDR3 is 15 residues long. After removal of 4 bases from V and 3 bases from J, the junction contained 7 bases not matched to a gene. Per the germline V gene, CDR1 is SGHRS and CDR2 is YFSETQ. The CDR3 nucleotides are TGCGCCAGCAGCCCCCTAGGGGGCAACTACAATGAGCAGTTCTTC. Protein: CASSPLGGNYNEQFF.

Many counts were recorded for this clone. This chain uses TRBV19 with TRBJ2-1; possible D gene TRBD2, 6 bases. Germline values: CDR1 LNHDA, CDR2 SQIVND (reference sequence). This CDR3 is 21 amino acids long. Trimming took 3 bases from V and 5 from J, leaving 32 bases between them. Here the CDR3 DNA reads TGTGCCAGTAGTATGGTTTTTCCGGCGGGGACGAGCGGATTAAGCGACAATGAGCAGTTCTTC. It specifies CASSMVFPAGTSGLSDNEQFF.

This chain connects TRBV27 to TRBJ1-2; 10 nucleotides align to TRBD1. Germline CDR1 and CDR2: MNHEY and SMNVEV (reference sequence). CDR3 length: 14 amino acids. V dropped 5 bases and J dropped 4; count of bases not matched to a gene: 4. CDR3 loop: CASSRQGAGYGYTF. CDR3 coding DNA: TGTGCCAGCAGTAGACAGGGGGCAGGCTATGGCTACACCTTC.

The chain couples TRBV30 to TRBJ1-5; no clear D. Germline assignment: CDR1 GTSNPN and CDR2 SVGIG (reference sequence). This CDR3 is 19 amino acids long. The V end lost 1 base, the J end lost 6 bases, and 28 bases lay between the germline ends. The CDR3 is CAWSGLNDGDIVMGQPQHF. In DNA, the CDR3 is TGTGCCTGGAGTGGGCTTAATGACGGGGATATCGTAATGGGTCAGCCCCAGCATTTT.

The chain carries TRBV9 and TRBJ1-3; TRBD1 agrees at 7 bases. The CDR3 is 14 amino acids. V lost 4 bases, J lost 7 bases, and 8 bases stayed unmatched. The germline V gene encodes CDR1 SGDLS and CDR2 YYNGEE. The DNA for the CDR3 is TGTGCCAGCAGCCAACGGACAGGAACGAACACCATATATTTT. This sequence encodes CASSQRTGTNTIYF.

This chain links TRBV7-9 with TRBJ2-2; D is perhaps TRBD1 (5 bases). The CDR3 covers 15 residues. Trimming left V 7 bases short and J 3 bases short, with 15 bases between. The germline V gene encodes CDR1 SEHNR and CDR2 FQNEAQ (reference sequence). CDR3 DNA: TGTGCCAGCACCGCCCCAGGGCGCGACACCGGGGAGCTGTTTTTT. This codes for CASTAPGRDTGELFF.

The chain couples TRBV10-3 to TRBJ2-7; the match to TRBD1 covers 7 bases. After removal of 8 bases from V and 3 bases from J, the junction contained 10 bases not matched to a gene. Germline CDR1 and CDR2: ENHRY and SYGVKD. This CDR3 comprises 14 residues. CDR3 sequence: CAIGRGRGYYEQYF. CDR3 sequence (DNA): TGTGCCATCGGACGAGGCAGGGGGTACTACGAGCAGTACTTC.